This T cell receptor beta chain was retrieved from a study of T-cell reconstitution after alpha-beta-depleted transplantation in children. It was with unique molecular identifiers that the TCRbeta library was prepared. A single record per CDR3 protein comes from TCRdb applying MiXCR to the PCR reads. The sample lists a few hundred thousand distinct CDR3 sequences, approximately 11% seen once, with 4.5% to 7% in the top ten. The length of the CDR3 is 18 residues. The V end was cut by 3 bases, the J end by 0 bases, with 20 bases between. The germline gives CDR1 DFQATT, CDR2 SNEGSKA (reference sequence).

The chain employs TRBV20-1 and TRBJ1-4; D not resolved. The sample consisted of PBMCs from the stem cell graft donor, taken from the stem cell graft. The source of this sequence is a human donor who donated a stem cell graft to a child with acute myeloid leukemia. Here the CDR3 DNA reads TGCAGTGCTAGCCGCCGGAGGCAAGGCCCTGCAACTAATGAAAAACTGTTTTTT. It is translated as CSASRRRQGPATNEKLFF.